The 24 T cell receptor beta chains in this list originate from one sample, sequenced in a study of blood T cell repertoires in COVID-19 (dated by TCRdb to about 2020). The library came from the immunoSEQ multiplex PCR assay. The immuneACCESS repertoire file appears here via TCRdb, limited to in-frame rearrangements. These files lack a portion of the clones; in checked studies, under half of the deficit traces to unresolved V genes, and the cause of the others is not known. For this sample the table gives over 200,000 clones, of which around 90% were detected only once. The top ten constitute 2% to 3% of the sample. Sample: peripheral blood. Receptors originate from a man aged 25 to 40 with COVID-19, enrolled during active disease.

The chain links TRBV27 to TRBJ2-1; 11 bases map to TRBD2. Per germline, CDR1 MNHEY and CDR2 SMNVEV (reference sequence). The CDR3 spans 16 residues. J gave up 5 bases and V 2 bases, and 5 bases lay outside the gene matches. The CDR3 loop reads CASSLTLAGGHNEQFF. CDR3 nucleotide sequence: TGTGCCAGCAGTTTAACGCTAGCGGGAGGTCACAATGAGCAGTTCTTC.

This sequence joins TRBV4-2 and TRBJ2-5; a weak D match, TRBD2 (5 bases). V gave up 5 bases and J gave up 4 bases, with 8 bases separating them. From germline, CDR1 is LGHNA and CDR2 YNFKEQ. CDR3 length: 12 residues. The CDR3 loop is CASSVEGETQYF. The CDR3 nucleotides read TGTGCCAGCAGCGTTGAGGGAGAGACCCAGTACTTC.

The V and J genes are TRBV19 and TRBJ2-7; 8 nucleotides align to TRBD2. V lost 4 bases and J lost 4; bases outside the gene matches: 3. CDR1 is LNHDA, CDR2 SQIVND, per germline (reference sequence). This CDR3 has 13 amino acids. The CDR3: CASSRSGRYEQYF. The CDR3 nucleotides are TGTGCCAGTAGTAGAAGCGGGAGATACGAGCAGTACTTC. Looking up the rest from reference TRBV19 and TRBJ2-7 gives the full variable domain: DGGITQSPKYLFRKEGQNVTLSCEQNLNHDAMYWYRQDPGQGLRLIYYSQIVNDFQKGDIAEGYSVSREKKESFPLTVTSAQKNPTAFYLCASSRSGRYEQYFGPGTRLTVT.

The genes are TRBV7-2 and TRBJ2-5; 9 bases agree with TRBD1. The junction had 6 bases not matched to a gene; V was cut back by 8 bases and J by 5 bases. Germline-derived CDR1 and CDR2 are SGHTA and FQGNSA. The CDR3 totals 13 residues. In nucleotides, the CDR3 is TGTGCCAGCGGGCGGACAGGGGCCGAGACCCAGTACTTC. Amino acids: CASGRTGAETQYF. Filled out from reference TRBV7-2 and TRBJ2-5, the complete variable domain reads GAGVSQSPSNKVTEKGKDVELRCDPISGHTALYWYRQSLGQGLEFLIYFQGNSAPDKSGLPSDRFSAERTGGSVSTLTIQRTQQEDSAVYLCASGRTGAETQYFGPGTRLLVL.

The CDR3 sequence: CASSYSKGGGYEQYF. In DNA, the CDR3 is TGTGCCAGCAGTTACTCGAAAGGCGGAGGGTACGAGCAGTACTTC. The gene calls are TRBV6-5 and TRBJ2-7; possible D gene TRBD2, 6 bases. Germline V gene sequence: CDR1 MNHEY, CDR2 SVGAGI. V was cut by 0 bases and J by 4 bases, with 13 bases left in between. The CDR3 runs to 15 residues.

This clone is a singleton in its sample. The chain combines TRBV9 with TRBJ2-7; TRBD1 agrees at 9 bases. V was clipped by 4 bases and J by 2 bases; unmatched bases: 4. The CDR3 loop spans 14 amino acids. Germline V gene data show CDR1 as SGDLS and CDR2 as YYNGEE. CDR3 nucleotides: TGTGCCAGCAGCCCTACAGGGGGCACCTACGAGCAGTACTTC. This encodes CASSPTGGTYEQYF.

The chain joins TRBV3-1 (or the pseudogene TRBV3-2) to TRBJ2-7, with 16 bases identical to TRBD2. Germline lookup yields CDR1 LGHDT and CDR2 YNNKEL (reference sequence). The V and J ends lost 4 bases and 6 bases, in that order; junction bases with no gene match: 15. The CDR3 length is 19 residues. CDR3 DNA sequence: TGTGCCAGCAGCCGCAGGGGACTAGCGGGGGGGCCCACGGGAGGCGAGCAGTACTTC. Translation gives CASSRRGLAGGPTGGEQYF.

The rearrangement joins TRBV6-5 to TRBJ1-1; D is unresolved. V shed 5 bases and J shed 11 bases, with 18 bases lying between them. The CDR3 has 13 amino acids. Germline V lookup: CDR1 MNHEY, CDR2 SVGAGI. CDR3 coding DNA: TGTGCCAGCAGTCCCCCGCGGCGCGGAAGGGCTTTCTTT. Its protein product is CASSPPRRGRAFF.

This chain links TRBV10-1 with TRBJ2-7; possible D gene TRBD2, 5 bases. There are 15 residues in the CDR3. The germline gives CDR1 WNHNN, CDR2 SYGVQD (reference sequence). V gave up 4 bases and J gave up 3 bases, with 16 bases separating them. The CDR3 region has the DNA TGCGCCAGCAGTGGGACTCGACTCACGGACTACGAGCAGTACTTC. It yields the protein CASSGTRLTDYEQYF.

The genes are TRBV2 and TRBJ1-6; D uncertain. The V and J ends lost 8 bases and 7 bases respectively, with 15 bases between them. There are 14 residues in the CDR3. Per germline, CDR1 SNHLY and CDR2 FYNNEI. Here the CDR3 reads CASDTTSSNSPLHF. CDR3 DNA: TGTGCCAGCGACACGACAAGTTCCAATTCACCCCTCCACTTT.

This clone has just one count. The rearrangement joins TRBV25-1 to TRBJ2-1; D may be TRBD2 (5 bases). The V and J ends lost 3 bases and 10 bases respectively, with 19 bases between them. CDR1 MGHDK and CDR2 SYGVNS come from the germline V gene. The CDR3 runs to 15 residues. In nucleotides, the CDR3 is TGTGCCAGCAGTGATTCAGGCCGGAGATCGGGGGAGCAGTTCTTC. Residues: CASSDSGRRSGEQFF. The variable domain in full, with the rest retrieved from reference TRBV25-1 and TRBJ2-1, is EADIYQTPRYLVIGTGKKITLECSQTMGHDKMYWYQQDPGMELHLIHYSYGVNSTEKGDLSSESTVSRIRTEHFPLTLESARPSHTSQYLCASSDSGRRSGEQFFGPGTRLTVL.

This chain connects TRBV7-8 to TRBJ2-4, with 10 bases fitting TRBD1. This CDR3 has 14 residues. CDR1 is SGHVS, CDR2 FQNEAQ, per germline. The V and J ends lost 3 bases and 6 bases, in that order; junction bases with no gene match: 2. Here the CDR3 DNA reads TGTGCCAGCAGCTTGGGACAGGGGTCAAACATTCAGTACTTC. Protein product: CASSLGQGSNIQYF.

The chain has TRBV9 and TRBJ2-3; 7 positions match TRBD2. The J segment lost 1 base and the V segment lost 0 bases, leaving 5 bases of the junction unmatched. In germline, CDR1 is SGDLS, CDR2 YYNGEE. The CDR3 is made up of 16 amino acids. The CDR3 coding sequence is TGTGCCAGCAGCGTAGACGCGGCGGGGGGCACAGATACGCAGTATTTT. Amino acids: CASSVDAAGGTDTQYF.

This chain links TRBV7-8 with TRBJ1-1; 8 bases are a match to TRBD1. Germline V CDR1 and CDR2: SGHVS, FQNEAQ. This CDR3 region has 15 residues. J lost 4 bases, V lost 3 bases, and 7 bases had no gene match. In DNA form, the CDR3 reads TGTGCCAGCAGCTTCGAAGGACAGGGTGGCACTGAAGCTTTCTTT. This gives the protein CASSFEGQGGTEAFF. The full variable domain, rest sourced from reference TRBV7-8 and TRBJ1-1, is GAGVSQSPRYKVAKRGQDVALRCDPISGHVSLFWYQQALGQGPEFLTYFQNEAQLDKSGLPSDRFFAERPEGSVSTLKIQRTQQEDSAVYLCASSFEGQGGTEAFFGQGTRLTVV.

The chain uses TRBV25-1 and TRBJ1-2; 8 nucleotides agree with TRBD1. V shed 6 bases and J 3 bases; nucleotides not matched to a gene: 12. CDR1 MGHDK and CDR2 SYGVNS come from the germline V gene. This CDR3 comprises 16 residues. CDR3 sequence: CASSEVESGGDYGYTF. CDR3 DNA: TGTGCCAGCAGCGAGGTCGAGTCAGGGGGCGACTATGGCTACACCTTC.

This sequence joins TRBV5-1 and TRBJ2-3, with 16 bases aligning to TRBD2. Trimming at V came to 4 bases and at J to 4 bases, leaving 6 bases not matched to a gene. CDR3 length: 17 amino acids. Germline loops: CDR1 SGHRS, CDR2 YFSETQ. Written as DNA, the CDR3 is TGCGCCAGCAGCGTCACCGGGACTAGCGGGGGGGCAGATACGCAGTATTTT. Its translation: CASSVTGTSGGADTQYF.

The gene calls are TRBV27 and TRBJ1-2, with 7 bases aligning to TRBD1. The V segment lost 2 bases and the J segment 5 bases; nucleotides outside the gene matches: 2. Germline V gene sequence: CDR1 MNHEY, CDR2 SMNVEV (reference sequence). The CDR3 contains 13 residues. The CDR3 nucleotides read TGTGCCAGCAGTTTACAACAGGGGTATGGCTACACCTTC. Its protein is CASSLQQGYGYTF.

The CDR3 DNA reads TGCGCCAGCAGCTTGGGTAGGACAGGGGGATACGAGCAGTACTTC. Encoded protein: CASSLGRTGGYEQYF. This chain joins TRBV5-1 and TRBJ2-7, with 10 bases lining up with TRBD1. The V gene end was trimmed by 0 bases and the J gene end by 4 bases; junction bases not matched to a gene: 4. The germline gives CDR1 SGHRS, CDR2 YFSETQ. CDR3 length: 15 amino acids.

The J gene is TRBJ2-7, the V gene TRBV7-9, with TRBD2 matching over 14 bases. This CDR3 is 19 amino acids long. J gave up 5 bases and V 2 bases, and 14 bases lay outside the gene matches. The germline gives CDR1 SEHNR, CDR2 FQNEAQ (reference sequence). The DNA for the CDR3 is TGTGCCAGCAGCTTATACGGGACTAGCGGGAGCTTTTGGATTGACGAGCAGTACTTC. This codes for CASSLYGTSGSFWIDEQYF.

This sequence joins TRBV24-1 and TRBJ2-2, with D perhaps matching TRBD2 (5 bases). The CDR3 spans 15 residues. Germline CDR1 KGHDR, CDR2 SFDVKD. Trimming removed 0 bases at V and 4 bases at J, with 8 bases between. The CDR3 sequence is CATSDLTGITGELFF. For the CDR3, the DNA is TGTGCCACCAGTGATTTGACCGGGATCACCGGGGAGCTGTTTTTT.

V and J are TRBV4-2 and TRBJ1-1; D not resolved. The germline V and J ends were trimmed by 4 bases and 0 bases, with 9 bases remaining between them. The CDR3 sequence is 14 residues long. The germline V gene encodes CDR1 LGHNA and CDR2 YNFKEQ. The CDR3 nucleotides are TGTGCCAGCAGCCCAACCGGGATGAACACTGAAGCTTTCTTT. Encoded protein: CASSPTGMNTEAFF.

The rearrangement joins TRBV11-1 to TRBJ2-5; no firm D call. This CDR3 has 12 amino acids. Trimming took off 3 bases at V and 5 bases at J, with 7 bases between the two ends. Germline values: CDR1 SGHAT, CDR2 FQDESV (reference sequence). The CDR3: CASSFPRETQYF. In DNA, the CDR3 is TGTGCCAGCAGCTTCCCCAGGGAGACCCAGTACTTC.

The chain uses TRBV2 and TRBJ2-3; 9 nucleotides line up with TRBD1. CDR1 is SNHLY, CDR2 FYNNEI, per germline. CDR3 length: 15 amino acids. The J segment lost 3 bases and the V segment lost 6 bases, leaving 7 bases of the junction unmatched. The CDR3 nucleotides read TGTGCCAGCAGCGGACAGGGGCTAAGGACAGATACGCAGTATTTT. This codes for CASSGQGLRTDTQYF.

The CDR3 here is CASSFNRGAHYEQFF. The CDR3 nucleotides are TGTGCCAGCAGCTTTAACAGGGGGGCACACTATGAGCAGTTCTTC. The chain links TRBV7-3 to TRBJ2-1; 8 nucleotides agree with TRBD1. The CDR3 contains 15 residues. V shed 3 bases and J 8 bases; nucleotides not matched to a gene: 9. CDR1 and CDR2 from the germline V gene are SGHTA and FQGTGA. The full variable domain, in which reference TRBV7-3 and TRBJ2-1 provide the parts outside the CDR3, is GAGVSQTPSNKVTEKGKYVELRCDPISGHTALYWYRQSLGQGPEFLIYFQGTGAADDSGLPNDRFFAVRPEGSVSTLKIQRTERGDSAVYLCASSFNRGAHYEQFFGPGTRLTVL.